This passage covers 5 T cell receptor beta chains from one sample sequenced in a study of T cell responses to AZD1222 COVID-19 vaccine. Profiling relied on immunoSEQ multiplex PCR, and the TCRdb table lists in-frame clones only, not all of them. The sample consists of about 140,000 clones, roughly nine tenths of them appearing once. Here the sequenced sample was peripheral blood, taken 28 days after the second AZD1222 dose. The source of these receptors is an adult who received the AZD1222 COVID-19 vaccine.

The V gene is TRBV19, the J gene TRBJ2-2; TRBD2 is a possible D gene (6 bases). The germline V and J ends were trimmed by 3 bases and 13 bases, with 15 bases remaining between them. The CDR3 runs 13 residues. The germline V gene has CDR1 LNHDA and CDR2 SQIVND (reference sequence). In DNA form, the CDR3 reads TGTGCCAGTAGTATGGGCGGGACCCCGTGGCTGTTTTTT. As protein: CASSMGGTPWLFF.

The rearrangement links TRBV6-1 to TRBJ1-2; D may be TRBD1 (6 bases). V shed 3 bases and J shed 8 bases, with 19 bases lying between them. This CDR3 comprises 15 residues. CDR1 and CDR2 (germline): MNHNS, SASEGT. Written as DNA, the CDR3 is TGTGCCAGCAGTGACCCCGGGGGGCGCGTGGGCGGCTACACCTTC. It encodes CASSDPGGRVGGYTF.

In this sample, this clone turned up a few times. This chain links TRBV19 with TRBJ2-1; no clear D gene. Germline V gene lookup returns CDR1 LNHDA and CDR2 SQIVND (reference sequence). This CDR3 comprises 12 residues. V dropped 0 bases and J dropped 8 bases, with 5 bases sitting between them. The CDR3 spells CASSIDRDEQFF. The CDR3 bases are TGTGCCAGTAGTATAGATCGGGATGAGCAGTTCTTC.

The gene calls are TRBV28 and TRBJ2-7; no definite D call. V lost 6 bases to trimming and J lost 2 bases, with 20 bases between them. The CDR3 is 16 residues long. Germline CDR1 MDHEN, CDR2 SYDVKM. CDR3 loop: CASSPQSMGMTYEQYF. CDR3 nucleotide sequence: TGTGCCAGCAGCCCGCAGTCGATGGGGATGACCTACGAGCAGTACTTC.

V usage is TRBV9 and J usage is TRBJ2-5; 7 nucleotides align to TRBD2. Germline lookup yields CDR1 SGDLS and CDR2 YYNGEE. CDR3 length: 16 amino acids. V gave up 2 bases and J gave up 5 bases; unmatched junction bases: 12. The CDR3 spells CASSVGLVGGGETQYF. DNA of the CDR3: TGTGCCAGCAGCGTCGGACTAGTAGGAGGAGGGGAGACCCAGTACTTC. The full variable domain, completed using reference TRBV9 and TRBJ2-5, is DSGVTQTPKHLITATGQRVTLRCSPRSGDLSVYWYQQSLDQGLQFLIQYYNGEERAKGNILERFSAQQFPDLHSELNLSSLELGDSALYFCASSVGLVGGGETQYFGPGTRLLVL.